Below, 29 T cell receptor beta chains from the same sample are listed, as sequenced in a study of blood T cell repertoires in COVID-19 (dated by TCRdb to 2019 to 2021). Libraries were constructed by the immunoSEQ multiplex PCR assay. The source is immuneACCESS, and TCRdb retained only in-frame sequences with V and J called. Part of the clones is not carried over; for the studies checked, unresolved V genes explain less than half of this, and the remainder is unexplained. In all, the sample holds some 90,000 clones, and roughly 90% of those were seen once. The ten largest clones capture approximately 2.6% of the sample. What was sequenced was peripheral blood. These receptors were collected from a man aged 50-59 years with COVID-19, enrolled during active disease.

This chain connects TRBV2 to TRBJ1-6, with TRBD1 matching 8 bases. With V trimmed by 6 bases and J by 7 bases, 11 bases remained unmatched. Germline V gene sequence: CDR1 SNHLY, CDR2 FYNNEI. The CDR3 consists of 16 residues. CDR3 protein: CASRASTGALNSPLHF. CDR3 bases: TGTGCCAGCAGGGCTTCGACAGGGGCGCTAAATTCACCCCTCCACTTT.

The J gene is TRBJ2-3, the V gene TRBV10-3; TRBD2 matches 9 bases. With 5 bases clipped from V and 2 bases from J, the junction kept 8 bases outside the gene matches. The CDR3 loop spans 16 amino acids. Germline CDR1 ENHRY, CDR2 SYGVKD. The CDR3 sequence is CAISRRLAGNTDTQYF. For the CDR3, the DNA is TGTGCCATCAGTAGGAGGCTAGCGGGGAACACAGATACGCAGTATTTT.

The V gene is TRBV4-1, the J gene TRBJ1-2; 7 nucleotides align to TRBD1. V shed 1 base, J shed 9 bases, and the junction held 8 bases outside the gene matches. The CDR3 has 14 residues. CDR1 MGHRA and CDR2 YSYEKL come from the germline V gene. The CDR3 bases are TGCGCCAGCAGCCAAGGGGCAGGGGGTAAGAGCTACACCTTC. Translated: CASSQGAGGKSYTF.

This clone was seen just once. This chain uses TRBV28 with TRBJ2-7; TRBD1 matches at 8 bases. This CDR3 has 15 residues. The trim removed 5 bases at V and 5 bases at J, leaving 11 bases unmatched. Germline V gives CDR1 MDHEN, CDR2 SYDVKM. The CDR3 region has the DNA TGTGCCAGCAGTCCGTCGGACAGGGTGGGGCACGAGCAGTACTTC. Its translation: CASSPSDRVGHEQYF.

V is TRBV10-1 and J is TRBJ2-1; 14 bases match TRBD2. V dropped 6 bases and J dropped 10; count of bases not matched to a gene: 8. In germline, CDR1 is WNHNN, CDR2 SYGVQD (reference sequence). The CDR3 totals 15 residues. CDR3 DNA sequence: TGCGCCAGCAGCCGGACTAGCGGGGGGATAGGGGAGCAGTTCTTC. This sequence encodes CASSRTSGGIGEQFF.

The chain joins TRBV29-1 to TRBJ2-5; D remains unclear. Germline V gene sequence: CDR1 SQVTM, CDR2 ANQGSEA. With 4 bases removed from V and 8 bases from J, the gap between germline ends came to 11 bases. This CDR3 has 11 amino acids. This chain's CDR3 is CSVANGETQYF. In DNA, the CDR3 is TGCAGCGTTGCTAACGGTGAAACCCAGTACTTC.

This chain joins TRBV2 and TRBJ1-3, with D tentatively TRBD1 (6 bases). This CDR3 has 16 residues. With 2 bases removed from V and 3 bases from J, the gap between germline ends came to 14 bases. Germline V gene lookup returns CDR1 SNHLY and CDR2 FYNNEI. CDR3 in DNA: TGTGCCAGCAGTGAAACAGGGTACCTTGGTGGAAACACCATATATTTT. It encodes CASSETGYLGGNTIYF.

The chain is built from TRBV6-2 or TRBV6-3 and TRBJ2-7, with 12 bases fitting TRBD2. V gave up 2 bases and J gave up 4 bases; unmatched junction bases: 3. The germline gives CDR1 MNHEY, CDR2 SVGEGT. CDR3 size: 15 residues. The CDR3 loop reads CASSYTGTSGYEQYF. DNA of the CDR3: TGTGCCAGCAGTTACACCGGGACTAGCGGGTACGAGCAGTACTTC.

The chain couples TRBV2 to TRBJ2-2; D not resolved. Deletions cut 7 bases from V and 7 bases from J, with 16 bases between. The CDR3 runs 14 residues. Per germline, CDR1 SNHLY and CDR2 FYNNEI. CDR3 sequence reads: CASKSVAGGGELFF. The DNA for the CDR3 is TGTGCCAGCAAATCGGTGGCAGGTGGCGGGGAGCTGTTTTTT.

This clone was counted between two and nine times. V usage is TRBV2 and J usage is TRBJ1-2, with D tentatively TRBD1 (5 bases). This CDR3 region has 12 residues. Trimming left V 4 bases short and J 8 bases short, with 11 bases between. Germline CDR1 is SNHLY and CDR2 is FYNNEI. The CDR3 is CASSGGRYGYTF. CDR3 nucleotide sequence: TGTGCCAGCAGTGGGGGCAGGTACGGCTACACCTTC. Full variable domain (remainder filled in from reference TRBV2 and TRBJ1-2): EPEVTQTPSHQVTQMGQEVILRCVPISNHLYFYWYRQILGQKVEFLVSFYNNEISEKSEIFDDQFSVERPDGSNFTLKIRSTKLEDSAMYFCASSGGRYGYTFGSGTRLTVV.

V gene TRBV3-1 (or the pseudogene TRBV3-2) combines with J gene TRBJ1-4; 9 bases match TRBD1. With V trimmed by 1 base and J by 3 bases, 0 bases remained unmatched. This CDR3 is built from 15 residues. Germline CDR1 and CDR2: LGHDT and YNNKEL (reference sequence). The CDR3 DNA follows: TGTGCCAGCAGCCAAGGGACAGGGGCTAATGAAAAACTGTTTTTT. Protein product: CASSQGTGANEKLFF.

CDR3 bases: TGTGCCCTGACAGGGGGCGAGGAGACCCAGTACTTC. Amino acids: CALTGGEETQYF. The V and J genes are TRBV10-3 and TRBJ2-5, with 10 bases that match TRBD1. Trimming took 11 bases from V and 5 from J; bases not matched to a gene: 5. Germline CDR1 is ENHRY and CDR2 is SYGVKD. This CDR3 is 12 amino acids long.

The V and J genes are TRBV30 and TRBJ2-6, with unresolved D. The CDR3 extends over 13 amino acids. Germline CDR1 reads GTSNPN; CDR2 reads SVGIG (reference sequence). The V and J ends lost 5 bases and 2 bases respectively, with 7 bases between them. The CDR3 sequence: CAWEQTGANVLTF. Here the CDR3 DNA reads TGTGCCTGGGAACAAACTGGGGCCAACGTCCTGACTTTC.

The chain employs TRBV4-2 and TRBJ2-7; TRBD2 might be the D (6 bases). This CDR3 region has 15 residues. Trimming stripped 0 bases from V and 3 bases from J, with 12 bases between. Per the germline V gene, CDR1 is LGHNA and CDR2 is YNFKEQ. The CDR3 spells CASSQERSGRYEQYF. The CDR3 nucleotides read TGTGCCAGCAGCCAAGAGCGTAGCGGACGCTACGAGCAGTACTTC.

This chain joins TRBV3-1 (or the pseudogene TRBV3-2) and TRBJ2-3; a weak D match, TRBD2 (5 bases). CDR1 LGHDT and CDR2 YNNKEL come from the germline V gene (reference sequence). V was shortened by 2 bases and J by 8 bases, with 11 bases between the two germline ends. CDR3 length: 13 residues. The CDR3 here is CASSQHREGTQYF. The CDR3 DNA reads TGTGCCAGCAGCCAACACCGGGAAGGTACGCAGTATTTT.

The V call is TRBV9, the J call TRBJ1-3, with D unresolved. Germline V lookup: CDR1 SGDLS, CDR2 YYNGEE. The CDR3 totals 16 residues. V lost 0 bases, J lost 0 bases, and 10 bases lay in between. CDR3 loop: CASSVGGGVSGNTIYF. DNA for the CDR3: TGTGCCAGCAGCGTAGGGGGAGGAGTCTCTGGAAACACCATATATTTT.

CDR3 in DNA: TGCGCCAGCAGTGAAGGTTTCCCCAGCGAGAAGCCTATGAACACTGAAGCTTTCTTT. This codes for CASSEGFPSEKPMNTEAFF. The gene calls are TRBV10-1 and TRBJ1-1; the D is unclear. CDR3 length equals 19 residues. The germline gives CDR1 WNHNN, CDR2 SYGVQD (reference sequence). V was pared by 3 bases and J by 0 bases, with 23 bases between.

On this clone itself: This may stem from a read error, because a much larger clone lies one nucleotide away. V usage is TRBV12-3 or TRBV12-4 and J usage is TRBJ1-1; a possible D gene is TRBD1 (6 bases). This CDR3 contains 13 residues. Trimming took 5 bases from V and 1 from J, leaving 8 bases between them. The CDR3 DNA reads TGTGCCAGCAGTCTGACAGGGAACACTGAAGCTTTCTTT. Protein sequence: CASSLTGNTEAFF.

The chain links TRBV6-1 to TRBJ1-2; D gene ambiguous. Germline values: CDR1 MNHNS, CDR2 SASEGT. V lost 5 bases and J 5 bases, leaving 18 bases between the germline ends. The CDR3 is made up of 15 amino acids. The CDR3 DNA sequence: TGTGCCAGCAGTACTACCCCGGTATTCTTATATGGCTACACCTTC. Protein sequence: CASSTTPVFLYGYTF.

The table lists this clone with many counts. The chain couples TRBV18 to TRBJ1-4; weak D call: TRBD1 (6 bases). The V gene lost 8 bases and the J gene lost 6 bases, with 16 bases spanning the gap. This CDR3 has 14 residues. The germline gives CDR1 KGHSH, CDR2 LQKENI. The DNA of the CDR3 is TGTGCCAGCGCGAAACAGGGATATTATGAAAAACTGTTTTTT. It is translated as CASAKQGYYEKLFF.

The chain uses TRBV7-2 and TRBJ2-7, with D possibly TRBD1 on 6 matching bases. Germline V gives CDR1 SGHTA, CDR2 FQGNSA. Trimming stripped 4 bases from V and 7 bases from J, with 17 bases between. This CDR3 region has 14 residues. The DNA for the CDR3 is TGTGCCAGCAGCTCCCGGACAGACCCTAGGGAGCAGTACTTC. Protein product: CASSSRTDPREQYF. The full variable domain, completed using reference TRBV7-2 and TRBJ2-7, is GAGVSQSPSNKVTEKGKDVELRCDPISGHTALYWYRQSLGQGLEFLIYFQGNSAPDKSGLPSDRFSAERTGGSVSTLTIQRTQQEDSAVYLCASSSRTDPREQYFGPGTRLTVT.

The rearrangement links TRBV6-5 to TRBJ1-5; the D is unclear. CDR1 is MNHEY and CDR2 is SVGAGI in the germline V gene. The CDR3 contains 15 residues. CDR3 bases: TGTGTCACACTCAGGTCGGGGTTCGGCAATCAGCCCCAGCATTTT. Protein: CVTLRSGFGNQPQHF.

The CDR3 nucleotides read TGTGCCAGCAGCTTTATCAAAAACATTCAGTACTTC. Its translation is CASSFIKNIQYF. The chain carries TRBV11-2 and TRBJ2-4; D remains unclear. Per the germline V gene, CDR1 is SGHAT and CDR2 is FQNNGV. The CDR3 spans 12 residues. Between the trimmed V and J ends, which lost 3 bases and 3 bases, there was a span of 3 bases. Using reference TRBV11-2 and TRBJ2-4 for the parts outside the CDR3, the full variable domain is EAGVAQSPRYKIIEKRQSVAFWCNPISGHATLYWYQQILGQGPKLLIQFQNNGVVDDSQLPKDRFSAERLKGVDSTLKIQPAKLEDSAVYLCASSFIKNIQYFGAGTRLSVL.

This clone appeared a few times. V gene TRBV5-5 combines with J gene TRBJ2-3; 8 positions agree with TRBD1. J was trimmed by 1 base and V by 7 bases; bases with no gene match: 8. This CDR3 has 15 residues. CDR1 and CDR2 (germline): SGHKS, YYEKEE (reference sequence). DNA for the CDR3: TGTGCCAGCGACCAACAGGGGGTTGGCACAGATACGCAGTATTTT. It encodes CASDQQGVGTDTQYF.

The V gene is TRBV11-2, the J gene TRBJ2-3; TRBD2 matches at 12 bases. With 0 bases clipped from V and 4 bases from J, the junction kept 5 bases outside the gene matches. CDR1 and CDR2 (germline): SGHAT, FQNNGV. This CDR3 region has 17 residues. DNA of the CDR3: TGTGCCAGCAGCTTAGAGGCTAGCGGGGGGGCGGCAGATACGCAGTATTTT. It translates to CASSLEASGGAADTQYF.

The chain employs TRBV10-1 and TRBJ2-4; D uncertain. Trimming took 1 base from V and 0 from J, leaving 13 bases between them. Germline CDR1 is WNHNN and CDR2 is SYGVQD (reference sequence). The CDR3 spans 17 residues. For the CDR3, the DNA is TGCGCCAGCAGTGAGTTTTTTTATCAGTCAGCCAAAAACATTCAGTACTTC. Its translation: CASSEFFYQSAKNIQYF.

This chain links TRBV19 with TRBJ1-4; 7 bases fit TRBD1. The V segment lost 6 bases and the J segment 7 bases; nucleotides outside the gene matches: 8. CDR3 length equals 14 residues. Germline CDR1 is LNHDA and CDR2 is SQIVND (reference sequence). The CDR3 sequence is CASRPDRVSEKLFF. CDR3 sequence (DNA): TGTGCCAGTAGACCCGACAGGGTTAGTGAAAAACTGTTTTTT.

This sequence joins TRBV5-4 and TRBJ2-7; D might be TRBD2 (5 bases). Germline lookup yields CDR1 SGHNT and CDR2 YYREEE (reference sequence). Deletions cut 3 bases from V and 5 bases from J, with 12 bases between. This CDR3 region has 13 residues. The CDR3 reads CASSSGFGDEQYF. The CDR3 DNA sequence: TGTGCCAGCAGCTCAGGTTTCGGGGACGAGCAGTACTTC.

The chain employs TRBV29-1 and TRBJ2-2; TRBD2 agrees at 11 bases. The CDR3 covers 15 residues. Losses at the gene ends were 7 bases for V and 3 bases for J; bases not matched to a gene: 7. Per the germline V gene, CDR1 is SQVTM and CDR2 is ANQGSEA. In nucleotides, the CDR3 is TGCAGCGCCATACTAGCGGGGGAATACACCGGGGAGCTGTTTTTT. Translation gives CSAILAGEYTGELFF.